These 18 T cell receptor beta chains came from one sample sequenced in a study of blood T cell repertoires in COVID-19. Measured with immunoSEQ multiplex PCR; TCRdb has only the in-frame clones, and not every one. Here the sample spans some 100,000 clones, about four fifths being singletons. Sequenced material: peripheral blood. These receptors all come from a human donor in a cohort sampled during active COVID-19.

This chain links TRBV5-1 with TRBJ2-1; 16 positions match TRBD2. There are 16 residues in the CDR3. Trimming at V came to 4 bases and at J to 12 bases, leaving 10 bases not matched to a gene. CDR1 is SGHRS and CDR2 is YFSETQ in the germline V gene. CDR3 DNA: TGCGCCAGCAGCCTATCGGGACTAGCGGGAGGGACGTGGCAGTTCTTC. Translated, it gives CASSLSGLAGGTWQFF. Together with reference TRBV5-1 and TRBJ2-1, the CDR3 gives the full variable domain: KAGVTQTPRYLIKTRGQQVTLSCSPISGHRSVSWYQQTPGQGLQFLFEYFSETQRNKGNFPGRFSGRQFSNSRSEMNVSTLELGDSALYLCASSLSGLAGGTWQFFGPGTRLTVL.

J is TRBJ2-3 and V is TRBV6-5; 10 bases fit TRBD2. The CDR3 consists of 15 residues. Germline V gene data show CDR1 as MNHEY and CDR2 as SVGAGI. The J segment lost 7 bases and the V segment lost 5 bases, leaving 9 bases of the junction unmatched. This CDR3 reads CASSTERGGSHTQYF. The CDR3 DNA reads as TGTGCCAGCAGTACGGAGCGGGGGGGTTCACATACGCAGTATTTT.

The CDR3 sequence is CASRSTGLGTDTQYF. CDR3 nucleotide sequence: TGTGCCAGCAGATCCACAGGGTTGGGTACAGATACGCAGTATTTT. V and J are TRBV7-3 and TRBJ2-3; TRBD1 might be the D (6 bases). V lost 6 bases to trimming and J lost 3 bases, with 16 bases between them. There are 15 residues in the CDR3. Germline CDR1 is SGHTA and CDR2 is FQGTGA.

This chain joins TRBV19 and TRBJ1-2; 7 positions agree with TRBD1. J was trimmed by 6 bases and V by 5 bases; bases with no gene match: 12. Per the germline V gene, CDR1 is LNHDA and CDR2 is SQIVND (reference sequence). This CDR3 is 15 amino acids long. The CDR3 DNA is TGTGCCAGTAGTTCCCCACCGCAGGGGGATAATGGCTACACCTTC. This gives the protein CASSSPPQGDNGYTF.

The gene calls are TRBV5-4 and TRBJ1-2; 9 bases line up with TRBD1. With 4 bases clipped from V and 3 bases from J, the junction kept 4 bases outside the gene matches. Germline CDR1 is SGHNT and CDR2 is YYREEE (reference sequence). The CDR3 has 14 residues. CDR3 nucleotides: TGTGCCAGCAGCGCCCGGGACAGGGACTATGGCTACACCTTC. Translated: CASSARDRDYGYTF.

This clone was counted a single time. The chain combines TRBV10-3 with TRBJ2-7; TRBD1 agrees at 7 bases. This CDR3 comprises 12 residues. The trim removed 6 bases at V and 11 bases at J, leaving 10 bases unmatched. CDR1 is ENHRY and CDR2 is SYGVKD in the germline V gene. CDR3 DNA sequence: TGTGCCATCAGGGGGGACAGTTGGGTCGAGTACTTC. Residues: CAIRGDSWVEYF.

The chain links TRBV5-4 to TRBJ1-1, with a weak D call TRBD1 (5 bases). The germline V gene has CDR1 SGHNT and CDR2 YYREEE (reference sequence). The CDR3 has 12 amino acids. V was pared by 4 bases and J by 7 bases, with 11 bases between. In nucleotides, the CDR3 is TGTGCCAGCAGCCCGGAGGGGATTGAAGCTTTCTTT. It is translated as CASSPEGIEAFF.

In this sample, this clone turned up once. The V gene is TRBV12-3 or TRBV12-4, the J gene TRBJ1-5; D call uncertain. Trimming cost V 7 bases and J 4 bases, with 11 bases left between them. The CDR3 extends over 13 amino acids. CDR3 in amino acids: CASMLAQNQPQHF. The DNA of the CDR3 is TGTGCCAGCATGTTGGCTCAGAATCAGCCCCAGCATTTT.

This clone was seen once. The V call is TRBV5-6, the J call TRBJ2-7; TRBD1 matches 7 bases. V trimming: 3 bases; J trimming: 3 bases; junction bases outside the gene matches: 6. This CDR3 region has 14 residues. Germline loops: CDR1 SGHDT, CDR2 YYEEEE. The CDR3 DNA reads TGTGCCAGCAGCTCCACGGGACAGATCTACGAGCAGTACTTC. Translation: CASSSTGQIYEQYF.

J is TRBJ2-7 and V is TRBV11-3; 10 nucleotides agree with TRBD1. V was pared by 2 bases and J by 3 bases, with 7 bases of the junction left unmatched. CDR1 and CDR2 (germline): SGHNT, YENEEA. The CDR3 runs to 16 residues. The chain's CDR3 is CASSLRTGGLNYEQYF. CDR3 bases: TGTGCCAGCAGCTTACGGACAGGGGGTCTTAACTACGAGCAGTACTTC. The whole variable domain, filled in from reference TRBV11-3 and TRBJ2-7, reads EAGVVQSPRYKIIEKKQPVAFWCNPISGHNTLYWYLQNLGQGPELLIRYENEEAVDDSQLPKDRFSAERLKGVDSTLKIQPAELGDSAVYLCASSLRTGGLNYEQYFGPGTRLTVT.

The chain employs TRBV30 and TRBJ1-2; D unclear. CDR3 length: 13 residues. Trimming took 2 bases from V and 0 from J, leaving 7 bases between them. Germline V gene data show CDR1 as GTSNPN and CDR2 as SVGIG (reference sequence). The CDR3, as DNA: TGTGCCTGGAGTATAATAACTAACTATGGCTACACCTTC. Amino acid sequence: CAWSIITNYGYTF.

The rearrangement uses TRBV19 and TRBJ1-1, with D possibly TRBD1 on 6 matching bases. CDR1 LNHDA and CDR2 SQIVND come from the germline V gene (reference sequence). V was trimmed by 0 bases and J by 4 bases, leaving 15 bases between them. This CDR3 comprises 16 residues. CDR3 sequence reads: CASSIDLRTALTEAFF. CDR3 DNA: TGTGCCAGTAGTATAGATCTAAGGACAGCCCTCACTGAAGCTTTCTTT.

This sequence joins TRBV30 and TRBJ2-1, with D uncertain. This CDR3 comprises 11 residues. CDR1 is GTSNPN, CDR2 SVGIG, per germline (reference sequence). V gave up 0 bases and J gave up 7 bases, with 4 bases separating them. The CDR3 bases are TGTGCCTGGAGTGTTAGAAATGAGCAGTTCTTC. Amino acids: CAWSVRNEQFF.

J is TRBJ2-5 and V is TRBV7-9, with unresolved D. Germline CDR1 reads SEHNR; CDR2 reads FQNEAQ (reference sequence). The ends were cut back, 5 bases at V and 2 bases at J, with 15 bases in the middle. This CDR3 is built from 15 residues. For the CDR3, the DNA is TGTGCCAGCAGCCCTCTGGGCCACCATCAAGAGACCCAGTACTTC. It yields the protein CASSPLGHHQETQYF. Drawing the rest from reference TRBV7-9 and TRBJ2-5, the complete variable domain is DTGVSQNPRHKITKRGQNVTFRCDPISEHNRLYWYRQTLGQGPEFLTYFQNEAQLEKSRLLSDRFSAERPKGSFSTLEIQRTEQGDSAMYLCASSPLGHHQETQYFGPGTRLLVL.

The J gene is TRBJ2-1, the V gene TRBV5-1; 9 bases align to TRBD1. CDR3 length equals 16 residues. V lost 3 bases, J lost 5 bases, and 9 bases stayed unmatched. The V gene's germline CDR1 is SGHRS and CDR2 YFSETQ. The CDR3 region has the DNA TGCGCCAGCAGCTGGTCCGGGACAGGGTTAAACAATGAGCAGTTCTTC. Protein: CASSWSGTGLNNEQFF.

This rearrangement joins TRBV6-1 to TRBJ1-4; 8 nucleotides agree with TRBD1. Per the germline V gene, CDR1 is MNHNS and CDR2 is SASEGT. J gave up 8 bases and V 3 bases, and 14 bases lay outside the gene matches. The CDR3 has 17 amino acids. The CDR3 sequence: CASSDRIYGQGGEKLFF. In nucleotides, the CDR3 is TGTGCCAGCAGTGACCGCATCTACGGACAGGGTGGCGAAAAACTGTTTTTT.

The chain combines TRBV2 with TRBJ1-2, with a tentative D call TRBD1 (5 bases). V was shortened by 6 bases and J by 1 base, with 9 bases between the two germline ends. Germline V CDR1 and CDR2: SNHLY, FYNNEI. The CDR3 consists of 13 residues. The CDR3 reads CASRGDSNYGYTF. In DNA form, the CDR3 reads TGTGCCAGCAGAGGAGACAGTAACTATGGCTACACCTTC.

The chain combines TRBV28 with TRBJ2-7; TRBD1 agrees at 8 bases. The CDR3 sequence is 14 residues long. Germline V gene sequence: CDR1 MDHEN, CDR2 SYDVKM. V trimming: 5 bases; J trimming: 2 bases; junction bases outside the gene matches: 5. DNA of the CDR3: TGTGCCAGCAGTCCCGCGGACAGGGCCTACGAGCAGTACTTC. The encoded protein is CASSPADRAYEQYF.